These 22 T cell receptor beta chains originate from one sample sequenced in a study of CD8 T cells in ankylosing spondylitis. TCRdb re-derived calls from the 5' RACE reads in MiXCR, one entry per CDR3 protein. The data hold tens of thousands of distinct CDR3 sequences, with approximately 10% observed a single time. The sample taken for sequencing was blood, either unsorted or a sorted T cell fraction (not recorded which). Every receptor here comes from a male donor with ankylosing spondylitis or in good health (not recorded which).

This rearrangement joins TRBV5-1 to TRBJ1-1; weak D call: TRBD1 (5 bases). Per germline, CDR1 SGHRS and CDR2 YFSETQ. V dropped 0 bases and J dropped 0 bases, with 12 bases sitting between them. The CDR3 extends over 16 amino acids. The CDR3 loop reads CASSLATGALNTEAFF. The CDR3 DNA is TGCGCCAGCAGCTTGGCCACCGGGGCCCTGAACACTGAAGCTTTCTTT.

This clonotype was seen many times. The J gene is TRBJ2-3, the V gene TRBV9; D call uncertain. V was cut by 0 bases and J by 0 bases, with 8 bases left in between. The germline CDR1 and CDR2 sequences are SGDLS and YYNGEE. The CDR3 has 15 amino acids. DNA of the CDR3: TGTGCCAGCAGCGTAGCCCTATATAGCACAGATACGCAGTATTTT. Translating it yields CASSVALYSTDTQYF.

The chain links TRBV6-6 to TRBJ2-7; D is ambiguous. Deletions cut 2 bases from V and 0 bases from J, with 11 bases between. Germline assignment: CDR1 MNHNY and CDR2 SVGAGI (reference sequence). This CDR3 region has 15 residues. The CDR3 region is CASSYRDVGSYEQYF. For the CDR3, the DNA is TGTGCCAGCAGTTACCGTGACGTTGGCTCCTACGAGCAGTACTTC.

This clonotype turned up a few times. The chain couples TRBV20-1 to TRBJ2-3; the D is unclear. The ends were cut back, 7 bases at V and 3 bases at J, with 8 bases in the middle. Germline values: CDR1 DFQATT, CDR2 SNEGSKA (reference sequence). The CDR3 has 11 residues. As DNA, the CDR3 is TGCAGTGTTCGCCCTACAGATACGCAGTATTTT. Translating gives CSVRPTDTQYF.

The table lists this clonotype with many counts. The V gene is TRBV6-2 or TRBV6-3, the J gene TRBJ1-1; D is unclear. CDR3 length: 14 residues. Germline loops: CDR1 MNHEY, CDR2 SVGEGT. V was cut by 0 bases and J by 1 base, with 6 bases left in between. The CDR3 DNA follows: TGTGCCAGCAGTTACTCGGGCAAGAACACTGAAGCTTTCTTT. This codes for CASSYSGKNTEAFF.

The table lists this clonotype with many counts. The rearrangement uses TRBV6-1 and TRBJ2-1, with D perhaps matching TRBD1 or TRBD2 (5 bases each). From germline, CDR1 is MNHNS and CDR2 SASEGT. V shed 5 bases and J shed 9 bases, with 20 bases lying between them. This CDR3 has 15 amino acids. Written as DNA, the CDR3 is TGTGCCAGCAGTCGGACGGCCTCCGCGAGGGGTGAGCAGTTCTTC. The encoded protein is CASSRTASARGEQFF.

This clonotype was seen at least ten times. The chain combines TRBV12-3 or TRBV12-4 with TRBJ2-3, with D uncertain. This CDR3 region has 13 residues. Trimming took off 8 bases at V and 0 bases at J, with 9 bases between the two ends. The DNA for the CDR3 is TGTGCCAGCCTCGTTGCTAGCACAGATACGCAGTATTTT. Protein: CASLVASTDTQYF.

In this sample, this clonotype turned up many times. The chain links TRBV5-1 to TRBJ2-7, with 11 positions matching TRBD2. Losses at the gene ends were 4 bases for V and 5 bases for J; bases not matched to a gene: 11. This CDR3 has 16 residues. Germline V CDR1 and CDR2: SGHRS, YFSETQ. The CDR3: CASSTLPSGGRNEQYF. As DNA, the CDR3 is TGCGCCAGCAGCACCTTACCTAGCGGGGGGAGGAACGAGCAGTACTTC. Filled out from reference TRBV5-1 and TRBJ2-7, the complete variable domain reads KAGVTQTPRYLIKTRGQQVTLSCSPISGHRSVSWYQQTPGQGLQFLFEYFSETQRNKGNFPGRFSGRQFSNSRSEMNVSTLELGDSALYLCASSTLPSGGRNEQYFGPGTRLTVT.

Only a few counts were recorded for this clonotype. The rearrangement uses TRBV18 and TRBJ1-1; D not resolved. The V gene lost 1 base and the J gene lost 0 bases, with 6 bases spanning the gap. CDR3 length: 14 residues. From germline, CDR1 is KGHSH and CDR2 LQKENI. Written as DNA, the CDR3 is TGTGCCAGCTCACCACTCGGTATGAACACTGAAGCTTTCTTT. Translation gives CASSPLGMNTEAFF.

This clonotype was picked up many times. The chain carries TRBV5-6 and TRBJ2-3; D gene unclear. The length of the CDR3 is 16 residues. CDR1 is SGHDT and CDR2 is YYEEEE in the germline V gene. V gave up 0 bases and J gave up 1 base, with 12 bases separating them. CDR3 sequence: CASSLVVLTRTDTQYF. The DNA of the CDR3 is TGTGCCAGCAGCTTGGTTGTGTTAACCCGCACAGATACGCAGTATTTT.

In this sample, this clonotype turned up many times. The rearrangement uses TRBV9 and TRBJ1-1; maybe TRBD1 (5 bases). The CDR3 has 15 amino acids. CDR1 and CDR2 from the germline V gene are SGDLS and YYNGEE. V shed 5 bases and J shed 3 bases, with 17 bases lying between them. The CDR3 DNA is TGTGCCAGCAGGCAGGGACGTCCCTTGGACACTGAAGCTTTCTTT. This encodes CASRQGRPLDTEAFF. The complete variable domain, with remaining parts taken from reference TRBV9 and TRBJ1-1, reads DSGVTQTPKHLITATGQRVTLRCSPRSGDLSVYWYQQSLDQGLQFLIQYYNGEERAKGNILERFSAQQFPDLHSELNLSSLELGDSALYFCASRQGRPLDTEAFFGQGTRLTVV.

This clonotype was found many times. The chain combines TRBV5-1 with TRBJ2-2; 8 bases fit TRBD1. V gave up 1 base and J gave up 0 bases; unmatched junction bases: 5. This CDR3 has 17 residues. Germline lookup yields CDR1 SGHRS and CDR2 YFSETQ. The DNA of the CDR3 is TGCGCCAGCAGCTTGATGGCAGGGGGCCCGAACACCGGGGAGCTGTTTTTT. This sequence encodes CASSLMAGGPNTGELFF.

The rearrangement joins TRBV7-8 to TRBJ2-2; 8 bases align to TRBD1. The CDR3 runs to 16 residues. Germline trimming cut 2 bases from V and 3 bases from J; bases unmatched to any gene: 5. From germline, CDR1 is SGHVS and CDR2 FQNEAQ. The CDR3 sequence is CASSLSGGVDTGELFF. The CDR3 DNA follows: TGTGCCAGCAGCTTATCAGGGGGCGTAGACACCGGGGAGCTGTTTTTT.

At least ten counts were recorded for this clonotype. The chain carries TRBV7-2 and TRBJ2-7, with no clear D. The V gene lost 2 bases and the J gene lost 0 bases, with 8 bases spanning the gap. The germline V gene has CDR1 SGHTA and CDR2 FQGNSA. CDR3 length: 14 residues. CDR3 amino acids: CASSLPRGSYEQYF. CDR3 sequence (DNA): TGTGCCAGCAGCTTACCTCGCGGCTCCTACGAGCAGTACTTC. Based on the CDR3 plus reference TRBV7-2 and TRBJ2-7, the full variable domain is GAGVSQSPSNKVTEKGKDVELRCDPISGHTALYWYRQSLGQGLEFLIYFQGNSAPDKSGLPSDRFSAERTGGSVSTLTIQRTQQEDSAVYLCASSLPRGSYEQYFGPGTRLTVT.

The chain combines TRBV2 with TRBJ2-3, with 7 bases lining up with TRBD1. CDR3 size: 15 residues. Germline lookup yields CDR1 SNHLY and CDR2 FYNNEI. After removal of 8 bases from V and 1 base from J, the junction contained 9 bases not matched to a gene. This CDR3 is CASASGQGGTDTQYF. The DNA of the CDR3 is TGTGCCAGCGCGTCGGGGCAGGGGGGCACAGATACGCAGTATTTT.

In its sample, this clonotype was seen a few times. The V call is TRBV12-3 or TRBV12-4, the J call TRBJ1-2; D unclear. The CDR3 is made up of 13 amino acids. Trimming removed 9 bases from V and 5 bases from J, with 16 bases in between. CDR3 protein: CASSQMRQYGYTF. The CDR3 DNA is TGTGCCAGTAGTCAGATGAGGCAATATGGCTACACCTTC.

The gene calls are TRBV27 and TRBJ1-5, with a weak D call TRBD1 (5 bases). The CDR3 is 16 amino acids. V was shortened by 6 bases and J by 3 bases, with 18 bases between the two germline ends. Per the germline V gene, CDR1 is MNHEY and CDR2 is SMNVEV (reference sequence). The CDR3 protein is CASRTNTGDPNQPQHF. CDR3 DNA sequence: TGTGCCAGCAGAACAAACACAGGCGATCCCAATCAGCCCCAGCATTTT.

This clonotype has at least ten counts. The gene calls are TRBV12-3 or TRBV12-4 and TRBJ2-5, with no clear D. V lost 6 bases to trimming and J lost 5 bases, with 7 bases between them. The CDR3 is 11 amino acids. This CDR3 is CASSFGETQYF. As DNA, the CDR3 is TGTGCCAGCAGCTTTGGGGAGACCCAGTACTTC.

This clonotype was observed many times. This chain joins TRBV27 and TRBJ2-1, with D perhaps matching TRBD1 or TRBD2 (5 bases each). V was clipped by 6 bases and J by 7 bases, with 13 bases between them. The germline gives CDR1 MNHEY, CDR2 SMNVEV (reference sequence). The length of the CDR3 is 13 residues. The DNA for the CDR3 is TGTGCCAGCAGATGGCAGGGACCTAATGAGCAGTTCTTC. Protein: CASRWQGPNEQFF.

This clonotype was counted many times. V usage is TRBV5-1 and J usage is TRBJ2-7, with D possibly matching TRBD2 (5 bases). The length of the CDR3 is 16 residues. CDR1 is SGHRS, CDR2 YFSETQ, per germline. Trimming stripped 0 bases from V and 5 bases from J, with 18 bases between. This CDR3 is CASSLAMRERSHEQYF. In nucleotides, the CDR3 is TGCGCCAGCAGCTTGGCGATGAGGGAAAGGAGTCACGAGCAGTACTTC.

This clonotype was seen at least ten times. The chain carries TRBV5-1 and TRBJ2-7; TRBD1 matches at 8 bases. Germline loops: CDR1 SGHRS, CDR2 YFSETQ. This CDR3 has 14 amino acids. J was trimmed by 2 bases and V by 4 bases; bases with no gene match: 5. The CDR3: CASSLTGAPYEQYF. The CDR3 DNA is TGCGCCAGCAGCCTGACAGGGGCTCCCTACGAGCAGTACTTC.

The table lists this clonotype with many counts. V is TRBV5-1 and J is TRBJ1-4; TRBD1 aligns across 8 bases. Germline CDR1 reads SGHRS; CDR2 reads YFSETQ. The V segment lost 4 bases and the J segment 8 bases; nucleotides outside the gene matches: 4. The CDR3 sequence is 13 residues long. The CDR3 sequence is CASSGDRMEKLFF. DNA for the CDR3: TGCGCCAGCAGCGGGGACAGGATGGAAAAACTGTTTTTT.